The present T cell receptor (beta chain) was sequenced within a study of blood T cell repertoires in COVID-19. The germline V gene has CDR1 SGHTA and CDR2 FQGTGA. J gave up 2 bases and V 4 bases, and 7 bases lay outside the gene matches. The CDR3 covers 16 residues. Clones were read by immunoSEQ multiplex PCR, and TCRdb kept only the in-frame ones, dropping some. The data show approximately 70,000 clones, more than 75% seen once. The TCR comes from a man aged 45-65 years with active COVID-19. This sequence joins TRBV7-3 and TRBJ2-3, with 9 bases that match TRBD2. Sequencing was carried out using peripheral blood. Here the CDR3 DNA reads TGTGCCAGCAGCTCCCAGACTAGCGGAAACACAGATACGCAGTATTTT. Its protein product is CASSSQTSGNTDTQYF.